The clone carrying this TCR beta chain was seen only once. CDR1 and CDR2 (germline): SNHLY, FYNNEI. This CDR3 contains 14 residues. Between the trimmed V and J ends, which lost 1 base and 5 bases, there was a span of 6 bases. The sample originates from a study of blood T cell repertoires in COVID-19. Overall study: The United States, Italy and Spain provided the acute and convalescent COVID-19 samples. The analysed material was cDNA or gDNA that came from T cells, B-cell-depleted T cells, or PBMCs.

In the authors' methods: Quantification of nucleated cells was approximated via reference gene primer amplification. Produced via immunoSEQ multiplex PCR; TCRdb's table is partial and in-frame only. V, J and clone size reflect that table, while D and trimming were determined from the DNA. Of about 140,000 clones in the sample, just over 85% were seen once. The sequenced sample was peripheral blood. The V and J genes are TRBV2 and TRBJ1-6; D call uncertain. This sequence was found in a woman aged 55-70 years with acute or convalescent COVID-19. The CDR3 region has the DNA TGTGCCAGCAGTGAAGGAGATGATAATTCACCCCTCCACTTT. Its translation: CASSEGDDNSPLHF.